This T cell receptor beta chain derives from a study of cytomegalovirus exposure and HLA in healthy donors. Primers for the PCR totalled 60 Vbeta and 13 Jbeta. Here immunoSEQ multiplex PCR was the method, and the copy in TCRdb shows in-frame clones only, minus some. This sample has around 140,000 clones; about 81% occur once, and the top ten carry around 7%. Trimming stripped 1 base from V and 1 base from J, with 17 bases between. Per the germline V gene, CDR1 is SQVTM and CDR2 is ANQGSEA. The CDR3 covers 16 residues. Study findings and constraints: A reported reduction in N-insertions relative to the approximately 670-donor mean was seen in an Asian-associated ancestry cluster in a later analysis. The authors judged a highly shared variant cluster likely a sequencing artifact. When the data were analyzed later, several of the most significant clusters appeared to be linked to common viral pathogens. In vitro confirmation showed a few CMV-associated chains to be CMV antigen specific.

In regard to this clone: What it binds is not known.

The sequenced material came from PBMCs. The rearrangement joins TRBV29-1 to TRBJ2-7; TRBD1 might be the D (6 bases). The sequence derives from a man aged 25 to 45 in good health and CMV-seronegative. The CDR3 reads CSVEGGSSGQSYEQYF. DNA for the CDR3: TGCAGCGTTGAAGGTGGTTCCTCAGGACAGTCCTACGAGCAGTACTTC.